The rows below give T cell receptor beta chains drawn from one sample of a study of blood T cells in healthy people across ages. TCRdb re-called the 5' RACE reads with MiXCR, one entry per CDR3 protein. This sample has about 650,000 distinct CDR3 sequences, with 32% found just once. Sequenced sample: blood. These receptors originate from an elderly woman in good health. CDR3s include the opening cysteine and the closing phenylalanine or tryptophan. Each record gives: clone size, V gene, J gene, CDR3 length, D gene, CDR3 DNA, CDR3 protein. D genes are given only for firm matches. Clone size appears in some rows only: once, few, many, or a class for an expanded clone.

abundance: -; v_gene: TRBV30; j_gene: TRBJ2-3; len: 15; d_gene: -; CDR3nt: TGTGCCTGGAACGCGCAGGTCCTAGGGGCAGATACGCAGTATTTT; CDR3aa: CAWNAQVLGADTQYF
abundance: -; v_gene: TRBV7-8; j_gene: TRBJ2-7; len: 16; d_gene: TRBD2; CDR3nt: TGTGCCAGCAACCATGGAGTAGCGGGGTTCTCCTACGAGCAGTACTTC; CDR3aa: CASNHGVAGFSYEQYF
abundance: -; v_gene: TRBV6-1; j_gene: TRBJ2-5; len: 15; d_gene: -; CDR3nt: TGTGCCAGCTCAGAGGGCCTGAGAGTGAAAGAGACCCAGTACTTC; CDR3aa: CASSEGLRVKETQYF
abundance: -; v_gene: TRBV30; j_gene: TRBJ1-2; len: 14; d_gene: TRBD1; CDR3nt: TGTGCCTGGAGTAGGACAGGGGGCAACTATGGCTACACCTTC; CDR3aa: CAWSRTGGNYGYTF
abundance: few; v_gene: TRBV7-9; j_gene: TRBJ1-4; len: 16; d_gene: -; CDR3nt: TGTGCCAGCAGCCCCCCTTTGGGCAGGGGCGATGAAAAACTGTTTTTT; CDR3aa: CASSPPLGRGDEKLFF
abundance: few; v_gene: TRBV9; j_gene: TRBJ2-7; len: 13; d_gene: -; CDR3nt: TGTGCCAGCAGCGTAGCTACAAGAACCGAGCAGTACTTC; CDR3aa: CASSVATRTEQYF
abundance: many; v_gene: TRBV7-9; j_gene: TRBJ1-2; len: 11; d_gene: -; CDR3nt: TGTGCCAGCAGAGAGGGGGGTGGCTACACCTTC; CDR3aa: CASREGGGYTF
abundance: many; v_gene: TRBV7-2; j_gene: TRBJ1-5; len: 13; d_gene: -; CDR3nt: TGTGCCAGCAGCTTATCTAGCAATCAGCCCCAGCATTTT; CDR3aa: CASSLSSNQPQHF
abundance: -; v_gene: TRBV7-8; j_gene: TRBJ2-5; len: 13; d_gene: -; CDR3nt: TGTGCCAGCAGGGCGGGGTTTAAAGAGACCCAGTACTTC; CDR3aa: CASRAGFKETQYF
abundance: once; v_gene: TRBV6-5; j_gene: TRBJ2-1; len: 12; d_gene: -; CDR3nt: TGTGCCAGCAGTTACCTGAACAATGAGCAGTTCTTC; CDR3aa: CASSYLNNEQFF
abundance: few; v_gene: TRBV7-6; j_gene: TRBJ2-5; len: 16; d_gene: TRBD2; CDR3nt: TGTGCCGGCAGCTTAGCCTCTAGCGGGAGGGGGGAGACCCAGTACTTC; CDR3aa: CAGSLASSGRGETQYF
abundance: -; v_gene: TRBV30; j_gene: TRBJ1-1; len: 15; d_gene: -; CDR3nt: TGTGCCTGGAGCGGGAGGCGGGGGAGAGGCACTGAAGCTTTCTTT; CDR3aa: CAWSGRRGRGTEAFF
abundance: many; v_gene: TRBV2; j_gene: TRBJ1-5; len: 14; d_gene: TRBD1; CDR3nt: TGTGCCAGCAGTGAGAGGACAGGACCCCAGCCCCAGCATTTT; CDR3aa: CASSERTGPQPQHF
abundance: many; v_gene: TRBV3-1; j_gene: TRBJ1-4; len: 13; d_gene: TRBD1; CDR3nt: TGTGCCAGCAGCCCGGCTAGGACAGGTCACCTGTTTTTT; CDR3aa: CASSPARTGHLFF
abundance: -; v_gene: TRBV6-1; j_gene: TRBJ2-2; len: 17; d_gene: TRBD2; CDR3nt: TGTGCCAGCTGTAAACTAGCGGGGGGGCACAACACCGGGGAGCTGTTTTTT; CDR3aa: CASCKLAGGHNTGELFF
abundance: few; v_gene: TRBV9; j_gene: TRBJ1-2; len: 14; d_gene: TRBD1; CDR3nt: TGTGCCAGCGGCCGCGGACAGGGAACGGGGGGCTACACCTTC; CDR3aa: CASGRGQGTGGYTF
abundance: -; v_gene: TRBV20-1; j_gene: TRBJ1-2; len: 12; d_gene: -; CDR3nt: TGCAGTGCTAGAGATACACCACCCGGCTACACCTTC; CDR3aa: CSARDTPPGYTF
abundance: many; v_gene: TRBV14; j_gene: TRBJ2-5; len: 18; d_gene: TRBD2; CDR3nt: TGTGCCAGCAGCCCCGGACTAGCGGGGGGACTCAAACAAGAGACCCAGTACTTC; CDR3aa: CASSPGLAGGLKQETQYF
abundance: -; v_gene: TRBV28; j_gene: TRBJ2-5; len: 14; d_gene: -; CDR3nt: TGTGCCAGCAGTTTAGGAGGACAGCAAGAGACCCGGTACTTC; CDR3aa: CASSLGGQQETRYF
abundance: many; v_gene: TRBV4-3; j_gene: TRBJ1-2; len: 17; d_gene: TRBD1; CDR3nt: TGCGCCAGCAGCCAAGATCTGGGGACAGGGAAGGACTATGGCTACACCTTC; CDR3aa: CASSQDLGTGKDYGYTF
abundance: few; v_gene: TRBV14; j_gene: TRBJ1-2; len: 14; d_gene: TRBD1; CDR3nt: TGTGCCAGCAGCCCTAGGACAGGGCGATCTGGCTACACCTTC; CDR3aa: CASSPRTGRSGYTF
abundance: many; v_gene: TRBV7-2; j_gene: TRBJ1-4; len: 15; d_gene: TRBD1; CDR3nt: TGTGCCAGCAGCCCCAGACAGGGTTCAAATGAAAAACTGTTTTTT; CDR3aa: CASSPRQGSNEKLFF
abundance: many; v_gene: TRBV7-3; j_gene: TRBJ1-2; len: 15; d_gene: -; CDR3nt: TGTGCCAGCAGCCTGGGGCCTGAGGGCATCTATGGCTACACCTTC; CDR3aa: CASSLGPEGIYGYTF